This entry describes one T cell receptor (beta chain). Its antigen is as yet unknown. This specimen belongs to a study of T cell responses to AZD1222 COVID-19 vaccine. Germline trimming cut 3 bases from V and 7 bases from J; bases unmatched to any gene: 6. Germline CDR1 is LGHNA and CDR2 is YSLEER. The CDR3 is made up of 16 amino acids. The repertoire was sequenced with immunoSEQ multiplex PCR; TCRdb's copy has only in-frame clones and lacks some. This sample yields about 84,000 clones, of which around 88% are seen a single time; roughly 10% belongs to the top ten. Broader study findings: Of spike-specific TCRs, nearly half reportedly target regions left unmutated in variants.

The source of this sequence is an adult who received the AZD1222 COVID-19 vaccine. The source material was peripheral blood, sampled 28 days after the second AZD1222 dose. The rearrangement links TRBV4-3 to TRBJ2-3, with TRBD2 matching 14 bases. CDR3 coding DNA: TGCGCCAGCAGCCACGAGACTAGCGGGGGGGCCAATACGCAGTATTTT. This sequence encodes CASSHETSGGANTQYF.